This T cell receptor beta chain was observed in a study of patients and donors after allogeneic stem cell transplantation. The CDR3 length is 16 residues. Germline CDR1 reads DFQATT; CDR2 reads SNEGSKA (reference sequence). V was shortened by 0 bases and J by 1 base, with 13 bases between the two germline ends. MiXCR, applied by TCRdb to the RT-PCR reads, yields one record per CDR3 protein. The table has approximately 25,000 distinct CDR3 sequences, around 28% seen once. Sequencing input: blood, either unsorted or a sorted T cell fraction (not recorded which). The rearrangement joins TRBV20-1 to TRBJ1-5; a possible D gene is TRBD1 (5 bases). The sequence was collected from a human donor who was either an allogeneic HSCT recipient or a stem cell or donor lymphocyte infusion donor (not recorded which). It is not recorded whose cells these are; they may come from a transplant donor. CDR3 in amino acids: CSAREVGGTSNQPQHF. CDR3 in DNA: TGCAGTGCTAGAGAAGTGGGGGGAACAAGCAATCAGCCCCAGCATTTT.